These 2 T cell receptor beta chains share one sample of origin, sequenced in a study of spatial heterogeneity in lung cancer (dated by TCRdb to about 2019). Library preparation employed 5' RACE. This sample was sequenced with a NextSeq 500. The public reads were reprocessed in TCRdb via fastp at Q25 and MiXCR, keeping in-frame beta chains. CDR3 protein sequences are deduplicated, and each keeps its most common genes and DNA. This sample gives roughly 60,000 distinct CDR3 sequences in total; about 8% of them show up just once. The ten largest clones represent roughly 16% of the sample. According to the study, the label for this sample's time point signals: sample taken at primary tumor resection. Without any cell sorting, TCR sequencing was performed on whole RNA extracted either from tumor and nontumor lung tissue or from cryopreserved PBMC samples. The sample was PBMCs, taken at surgery. The receptors stem from a female donor with early-stage non-small cell lung cancer.

The J gene is TRBJ1-1, the V gene TRBV6-2 or TRBV6-3, with D perhaps matching TRBD1 (5 bases). Per the germline V gene, CDR1 is MNHEY and CDR2 is SVGEGT. The CDR3 is 13 residues long. Between the trimmed V and J ends, which lost 5 bases and 3 bases, there was a span of 10 bases. The CDR3 loop is CASSVKGDTEAFF. The CDR3 nucleotides read TGTGCCAGCAGTGTAAAAGGGGACACTGAAGCTTTCTTT.

This clonotype was counted at least ten times. V gene TRBV20-1 combines with J gene TRBJ2-1; 9 positions agree with TRBD1. The CDR3 is 15 amino acids. CDR1 is DFQATT, CDR2 SNEGSKA, per germline (reference sequence). Unmatched junction bases numbered 6, after V lost 2 bases and J lost 4 bases. The CDR3, as DNA: TGCAGTGCTAGACGGGACAGGGATAGATACAATGAGCAGTTCTTC. This encodes CSARRDRDRYNEQFF.